This T cell receptor beta chain was recorded in a study of radiotherapy plus CTLA-4 blockade in lung cancer. The CDR3 is 13 amino acids. Germline V gene data show CDR1 as MNHNS and CDR2 as SASEGT. Between the trimmed V and J ends, which lost 8 bases and 0 bases, there was a span of 8 bases. Sequenced by immunoSEQ multiplex PCR; TCRdb stores in-frame clones only, minus some. In the table there are about 120,000 clones, approximately 90% of which are singletons. This specimen consisted of peripheral blood, obtained from a patient treated with radiotherapy plus ipilimumab. This rearrangement joins TRBV6-1 to TRBJ1-3; D may be TRBD1 (5 bases). The TCR originated in a human donor with non-small cell lung cancer that progressed on radiotherapy plus ipilimumab. The CDR3 spells CASEGISGNTIYF. The CDR3 DNA sequence: TGTGCCAGCGAGGGGATCTCTGGAAACACCATATATTTT.